The clone carrying this T cell receptor beta chain has at least ten counts. Its specificity is unknown. Germline loops: CDR1 SNHLY, CDR2 FYNNEI. V lost 8 bases, J lost 5 bases, and 18 bases lay in between. The CDR3 covers 15 residues. The data originate from a study of metastatic and nonmetastatic thyroid tumors. Whole-study context: Where malignant and benign thyroid patients were concerned, repertoires were compared across blood and tumor or nodule tissue. Whole-study results and caveats: It was reportedly found that TCR beta diversity was significantly higher in malignant thyroid tumors than in benign nodules, a difference seen in both blood and tumor samples.

Original handling: The study took CDR3 differences across clinicopathological groups and made a distant-metastasis classifier for papillary thyroid cancer from them. TCRdb reprocessed the PCR reads via MiXCR. TCRdb, rather than the study authors, made the V and J calls. The sample has under 55,000 clones; under 20% are singletons. No treatment had been given to any patient before thyroid surgery. This receptor was obtained from a female donor with papillary thyroid cancer or a benign thyroid nodule (not recorded which). Some clones in this sample may be carry-over from other donors' samples. The J gene is TRBJ2-2, the V gene TRBV2, with D possibly TRBD1 on 6 matching bases. Sequencing was done on a sample of blood. The CDR3 DNA reads TGTGCCAGCTCCAGGGACACCGGTTTGACCGGGGAGCTGTTTTTT. It specifies CASSRDTGLTGELFF.